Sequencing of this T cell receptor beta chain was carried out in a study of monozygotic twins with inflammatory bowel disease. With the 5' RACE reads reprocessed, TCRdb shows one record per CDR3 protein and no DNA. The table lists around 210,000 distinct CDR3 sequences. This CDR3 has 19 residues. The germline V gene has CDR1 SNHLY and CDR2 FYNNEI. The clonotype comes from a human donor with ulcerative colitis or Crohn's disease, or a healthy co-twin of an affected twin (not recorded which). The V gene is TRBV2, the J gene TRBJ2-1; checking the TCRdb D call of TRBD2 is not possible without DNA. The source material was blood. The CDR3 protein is CASRTRRPGARNEDNEQFF.